A single sample is the source of the 10 T cell receptor beta chains below, sequenced in a study of T cell responses to AZD1222 COVID-19 vaccine. The repertoire was sequenced with immunoSEQ multiplex PCR; TCRdb's copy has only in-frame clones and lacks some. The table has some 130,000 clones, over 90% seen once. Sequenced here: peripheral blood, sampled on day 0 of AZD1222 vaccination. These receptors originate from an adult in good health.

In this sample, this clone turned up a few times. The V gene is TRBV5-5, the J gene TRBJ1-4; maybe TRBD1 (5 bases). This CDR3 is built from 13 residues. Trimming removed 7 bases from V and 7 bases from J, with 14 bases in between. Germline CDR1 and CDR2: SGHKS and YYEKEE (reference sequence). CDR3 in DNA: TGTGCCAGCTTTGGGGACCTTGGTGAAAAACTGTTTTTT. Amino acids: CASFGDLGEKLFF.

This clone turned up a few times. V gene TRBV13 combines with J gene TRBJ2-3, with 7 bases matching TRBD2. CDR3 length equals 14 residues. Losses at the gene ends were 5 bases for V and 7 bases for J; bases not matched to a gene: 9. CDR1 PRHDT and CDR2 FYEKMQ come from the germline V gene (reference sequence). The CDR3 spells CASSHGLGLYTQYF. CDR3 DNA sequence: TGTGCCAGCAGCCATGGACTAGGGTTGTATACGCAGTATTTT.

This chain connects TRBV28 to TRBJ1-1; a possible D gene is TRBD1 (5 bases). Germline CDR1 is MDHEN and CDR2 is SYDVKM. Deletions cut 5 bases from V and 0 bases from J, with 10 bases between. The CDR3 sequence is 14 residues long. The CDR3 sequence is CASSQGSLNTEAFF. CDR3 bases: TGTGCCAGCAGTCAGGGCAGTTTGAACACTGAAGCTTTCTTT.

The chain is built from TRBV11-3 and TRBJ2-3; 9 bases match TRBD2. The length of the CDR3 is 15 residues. J lost 3 bases, V lost 5 bases, and 6 bases had no gene match. Germline V lookup: CDR1 SGHNT, CDR2 YENEEA. This CDR3 reads CASSQGLAPTDTQYF. The CDR3, as DNA: TGTGCCAGCAGCCAAGGACTAGCGCCGACAGATACGCAGTATTTT.

This clone was recorded only once. This chain uses TRBV19 with TRBJ1-2, with TRBD1 matching over 9 bases. Germline trimming cut 7 bases from V and 7 bases from J; bases unmatched to any gene: 13. CDR1 and CDR2 (germline): LNHDA, SQIVND (reference sequence). The CDR3 is 15 amino acids. The CDR3 coding sequence is TGTGCCAGTACCATGAACGGACAGGGGTTATCTGGCTACACCTTC. Protein product: CASTMNGQGLSGYTF.

This chain joins TRBV6-2 or TRBV6-3 and TRBJ2-4; 7 nucleotides agree with TRBD2. CDR1 and CDR2 (germline): MNHEY, SVGEGT. The CDR3 runs 17 residues. Trimming removed 2 bases from V and 1 base from J; junction bases left unmatched: 8. As DNA, the CDR3 is TGTGCCAGCAGTTACCGACTAGCCGGGGGGGCCAAAAACATTCAGTACTTC. Protein sequence: CASSYRLAGGAKNIQYF.

This sequence joins TRBV29-1 and TRBJ2-5, with a possible D match to TRBD2 (5 bases). CDR1 is SQVTM and CDR2 is ANQGSEA in the germline V gene. V was pared by 2 bases and J by 2 bases, with 9 bases between. This CDR3 spans 13 amino acids. CDR3 sequence: CSVEPAGQETQYF. The CDR3 region has the DNA TGCAGCGTTGAACCGGCGGGTCAAGAGACCCAGTACTTC. The full variable domain, completed using reference TRBV29-1 and TRBJ2-5, is SAVISQKPSRDICQRGTSLTIQCQVDSQVTMMFWYRQQPGQSLTLIATANQGSEATYESGFVIDKFPISRPNLTFSTLTVSNMSPEDSSIYLCSVEPAGQETQYFGPGTRLLVL.

The chain employs TRBV6-5 and TRBJ2-3, with TRBD2 matching over 10 bases. The junction had 11 bases not matched to a gene; V was cut back by 2 bases and J by 9 bases. There are 16 residues in the CDR3. Per the germline V gene, CDR1 is MNHEY and CDR2 is SVGAGI. CDR3 nucleotides: TGTGCCAGCAGTTACGGTATTAGCGGGGGGTCCTCCACGCAGTATTTT. Translation gives CASSYGISGGSSTQYF.

This rearrangement joins TRBV7-2 to TRBJ2-1; 11 bases match TRBD2. The CDR3 length is 16 residues. The germline V gene has CDR1 SGHTA and CDR2 FQGNSA. J gave up 9 bases and V 1 base, and 8 bases lay outside the gene matches. CDR3 bases: TGTGCCAGCAGCTTAGTTCCTCTAGCGGGGGGCGGTGAGCAGTTCTTC. This translates into CASSLVPLAGGGEQFF.

The genes are TRBV6-2 or TRBV6-3 and TRBJ1-2; D may be TRBD1 (5 bases). CDR3 length equals 13 residues. The V end was cut by 0 bases, the J end by 7 bases, with 9 bases between. Germline CDR1 MNHEY, CDR2 SVGEGT. The CDR3, as DNA: TGTGCCAGCAGTTACTCGACAGCTCGTGGCTACACCTTC. Translation gives CASSYSTARGYTF.